A single sample gave rise to the 10 T cell receptor beta chains below, sequenced in a study of blood T cell repertoires in COVID-19. Method: immunoSEQ multiplex PCR; TCRdb's copy keeps in-frame clones and lacks some. The sample records some 260,000 clones, about nine tenths being singletons. The sample consisted of peripheral blood. The receptors derive from a woman under 40 with COVID-19, enrolled during active disease.

The chain is built from TRBV18 and TRBJ2-5; D uncertain. The ends were cut back, 6 bases at V and 2 bases at J, with 13 bases in the middle. The CDR3 length is 14 residues. The germline V gene has CDR1 KGHSH and CDR2 LQKENI. The CDR3 DNA is TGTGCCAGCTCCCACCGACACCCTCAAGAGACCCAGTACTTC. Protein sequence: CASSHRHPQETQYF.

This chain connects TRBV7-9 to TRBJ1-1; D is possibly TRBD1 (6 bases). CDR1 and CDR2 from the germline V gene are SEHNR and FQNEAQ (reference sequence). The CDR3 spans 15 residues. V gave up 4 bases and J gave up 4 bases, with 16 bases separating them. The CDR3 sequence: CASSSNREWSTEAFF. The CDR3 DNA follows: TGTGCCAGCAGCTCTAACAGGGAATGGAGCACTGAAGCTTTCTTT.

The chain has TRBV6-5 and TRBJ1-3; D is unclear. The CDR3 sequence is 14 residues long. Between the trimmed V and J ends, which lost 5 bases and 0 bases, there was a span of 8 bases. Germline CDR1 and CDR2: MNHEY and SVGAGI. Here the CDR3 reads CASSPFPSGNTIYF. The DNA for the CDR3 is TGTGCCAGCAGTCCCTTCCCCTCTGGAAACACCATATATTTT.

This clone showed up just once. The rearrangement links TRBV2 to TRBJ1-1; 10 bases are shared with TRBD1. This CDR3 has 16 residues. The ends lost 4 bases at V and 4 bases at J; junction bases unmatched: 9. Germline-derived CDR1 and CDR2 are SNHLY and FYNNEI. As DNA, the CDR3 is TGTGCCAGCAGTGTAACGACAGGGGGCGATGGCACTGAAGCTTTCTTT. It is translated as CASSVTTGGDGTEAFF.

The chain links TRBV2 to TRBJ2-7; D is possibly TRBD2 (6 bases). CDR1 is SNHLY and CDR2 is FYNNEI in the germline V gene. V gave up 8 bases and J gave up 0 bases, with 14 bases separating them. The CDR3 has 14 residues. This CDR3 reads CASGGLYSSYEQYF. CDR3 DNA: TGTGCCAGCGGGGGACTTTATAGCTCCTACGAGCAGTACTTC.

Only a few counts were recorded for this clone. The CDR3 spells CASSQSWTGGYEQYF. For the CDR3, the DNA is TGCGCCAGCAGCCAATCTTGGACAGGGGGCTACGAGCAGTACTTC. The chain employs TRBV4-3 and TRBJ2-7, with 10 bases identical to TRBD1. The CDR3 loop spans 15 amino acids. Per the germline V gene, CDR1 is LGHNA and CDR2 is YSLEER. J lost 3 bases, V lost 2 bases, and 4 bases had no gene match.

There are a few counts of this clone. The rearrangement uses TRBV18 and TRBJ2-5; possible D gene TRBD1, 5 bases. This CDR3 comprises 15 residues. V was pared by 3 bases and J by 2 bases, with 13 bases between. Germline V gene sequence: CDR1 KGHSH, CDR2 LQKENI. CDR3 in amino acids: CASSPLSGAQETQYF. In DNA form, the CDR3 reads TGTGCCAGCTCACCGCTGTCTGGGGCACAAGAGACCCAGTACTTC.

This chain joins TRBV5-1 and TRBJ1-2, with 8 bases aligning to TRBD1. V shed 2 bases and J 6 bases; nucleotides not matched to a gene: 6. The V gene's germline CDR1 is SGHRS and CDR2 YFSETQ. The CDR3 consists of 14 residues. Written as DNA, the CDR3 is TGCGCCAGCAGCTTACAAGGACAGGGAGATGGCTACACCTTC. Amino acid sequence: CASSLQGQGDGYTF.

This chain joins TRBV18 and TRBJ1-4; D gene unclear. The V gene lost 2 bases and the J gene lost 0 bases, with 7 bases spanning the gap. This CDR3 is 15 amino acids long. CDR1 and CDR2 from the germline V gene are KGHSH and LQKENI. Here the CDR3 reads CASSPTYATNEKLFF. The DNA of the CDR3 is TGTGCCAGCTCACCAACATACGCAACTAATGAAAAACTGTTTTTT.

This chain uses TRBV7-6 with TRBJ2-1; 7 bases agree with TRBD2. This CDR3 comprises 15 residues. The germline gives CDR1 SGHVS, CDR2 FNYEAQ. J was trimmed by 7 bases and V by 1 base; bases with no gene match: 7. The CDR3 nucleotides read TGTGCCAGCAGCTTAGAATGGACTAGTTTAAATGAGCAGTTCTTC. As protein: CASSLEWTSLNEQFF.